This TCR beta chain was retrieved from a study of blood T cell repertoires in COVID-19. The V and J ends lost 7 bases and 3 bases, in that order; junction bases with no gene match: 5. There are 14 residues in the CDR3. Germline CDR1 and CDR2: LNHDA and SQIVND (reference sequence). Study processing details: Amplifying reference gene primers gave estimates of nucleated cell counts. Using immunoSEQ multiplex PCR, the repertoire was profiled, and TCRdb retains in-frame clones only, with some absent. V, J and clone size are those of that table, while D and trimming were read from the DNA. The sample holds some 290,000 clones; roughly 93% are singletons and the top ten take 2% to 2.5%. In terms of age and location, participants ranged from roughly 18 to 90 years and lived in approximately 24 US areas. Membership in each cohort depended on participant-reported clinical history. As regards this clone: Additional DNA sequences in this sample encode the identical CDR3.

This TCR derives from a woman in her forties with acute COVID-19. The chain combines TRBV19 with TRBJ2-7; TRBD1 matches 11 bases. Sequenced sample: PBMCs or T cells enriched from blood (not recorded which). Here the CDR3 DNA reads TGTGCCAGTACCCCGGGACAGGGGGTCTACGAGCAGTACTTC. Translation gives CASTPGQGVYEQYF. Full variable domain (remainder filled in from reference TRBV19 and TRBJ2-7): DGGITQSPKYLFRKEGQNVTLSCEQNLNHDAMYWYRQDPGQGLRLIYYSQIVNDFQKGDIAEGYSVSREKKESFPLTVTSAQKNPTAFYLCASTPGQGVYEQYFGPGTRLTVT.